This T cell receptor (beta chain) was recovered during a study of blood T cell repertoires in COVID-19. The age range of participants was 18 to 89 years, with residence in about two dozen US areas. Membership in each cohort depended on participant-reported clinical history. The CDR3 contains 12 residues. In germline, CDR1 is MNHEY, CDR2 SVGEGT. Trimming took off 6 bases at V and 4 bases at J, with 8 bases between the two ends. Sequenced by immunoSEQ multiplex PCR; TCRdb stores in-frame clones only, minus some. The sample carries some 300,000 clones, 85% to 90% recorded once. The sequenced sample was PBMCs or T cells enriched from blood (not recorded which). The sequence was collected from a woman aged 60-70 years in a cohort exposed to, infected with or recovered from COVID-19 (not recorded which). The V gene is TRBV6-2 or TRBV6-3, the J gene TRBJ2-3; D is possibly TRBD1 (6 bases). The CDR3 protein is CASSHRADTQYF. The CDR3 DNA reads TGTGCCAGCAGCCACAGGGCAGATACGCAGTATTTT.